Following are 21 T cell receptor beta chains from one sample sequenced in a study of T cell responses to AZD1222 COVID-19 vaccine. TCRdb's copy holds only in-frame clones and misses some; the assay was immunoSEQ multiplex PCR. The sample gives roughly 180,000 clones, approximately 91% of which show up once; under 2.5% is in the top ten. The material was peripheral blood, obtained on day 0 of AZD1222 vaccination. These receptors came from an adult in good health.

The J gene is TRBJ2-7, the V gene TRBV24-1, with TRBD2 matching 8 bases. The germline V gene has CDR1 KGHDR and CDR2 SFDVKD. J lost 5 bases, V lost 9 bases, and 8 bases had no gene match. This CDR3 is 13 amino acids long. The CDR3: CATGPSGSNEQYF. DNA for the CDR3: TGTGCCACCGGGCCCAGCGGGAGTAACGAGCAGTACTTC.

V and J are TRBV4-3 and TRBJ1-2; TRBD1 might be the D (5 bases). V shed 1 base and J shed 5 bases, with 14 bases lying between them. Germline V gene data show CDR1 as LGHNA and CDR2 as YSLEER. This CDR3 spans 15 amino acids. The CDR3 DNA reads TGCGCCAGCAGCCAAGTAGCCTGGGGGGATTATGGCTACACCTTC. It is translated as CASSQVAWGDYGYTF.

V gene TRBV9 combines with J gene TRBJ1-1, with D perhaps TRBD1 (5 bases). Trimming pared 3 bases from V and 5 bases from J, leaving 17 bases between. Germline CDR1 reads SGDLS; CDR2 reads YYNGEE. The CDR3 has 15 amino acids. CDR3 nucleotide sequence: TGTGCCAGCAGCGCCCGAAGGGGCGTTCGGACTGAAGCTTTCTTT. Its protein product is CASSARRGVRTEAFF.

This chain links TRBV15 with TRBJ2-1, with no clear D. The CDR3 is 13 residues long. Trimming left V 3 bases short and J 12 bases short, with 15 bases between. Per the germline V gene, CDR1 is LNHNV and CDR2 is YYDKDF (reference sequence). The CDR3 DNA reads TGTGCCACCAGCAGTCCAGAGAACTCCCCGCAGTTCTTC. Translated: CATSSPENSPQFF.

The chain recombines TRBV6-1 with TRBJ2-1; 7 positions match TRBD2. V trimming: 3 bases; J trimming: 15 bases; junction bases outside the gene matches: 8. The CDR3 is 12 amino acids. The germline V gene has CDR1 MNHNS and CDR2 SASEGT. The CDR3 sequence is CASSDDAGGGFF. The CDR3 DNA is TGTGCCAGCAGTGATGACGCTGGGGGGGGGTTCTTC.

This chain joins TRBV19 and TRBJ1-6; no definite D call. The CDR3 has 13 residues. Per the germline V gene, CDR1 is LNHDA and CDR2 is SQIVND (reference sequence). The germline V and J ends were trimmed by 5 bases and 8 bases, with 10 bases remaining between them. The CDR3 loop reads CASSVLGDSPLHF. CDR3 nucleotides: TGTGCCAGTAGTGTGCTTGGGGATTCACCCCTCCACTTT.

V usage is TRBV30 and J usage is TRBJ1-2, with TRBD1 identical over 7 bases. The CDR3 is made up of 13 amino acids. The V gene's germline CDR1 is GTSNPN and CDR2 SVGIG (reference sequence). The V gene end was trimmed by 4 bases and the J gene end by 8 bases; junction bases not matched to a gene: 10. The CDR3 sequence: CAWTPDREEGYTF. CDR3 nucleotide sequence: TGTGCCTGGACCCCCGACAGGGAGGAGGGCTACACCTTC.

This clone has a single count. The rearrangement uses TRBV5-1 and TRBJ2-3; D remains unclear. Trimming pared 4 bases from V and 0 bases from J, leaving 15 bases between. CDR3 size: 16 residues. Germline V gene data show CDR1 as SGHRS and CDR2 as YFSETQ. CDR3 DNA sequence: TGCGCCAGCAGCCCGTACATTGGAACTAGCACAGATACGCAGTATTTT. Translation: CASSPYIGTSTDTQYF.

The chain uses TRBV12-5 and TRBJ2-1; 12 bases fit TRBD2. V shed 5 bases and J 9 bases; nucleotides not matched to a gene: 8. CDR1 is LGHNT and CDR2 is FRNRAP in the germline V gene. CDR3 length equals 15 residues. CDR3 sequence: CASGPSGRAGGEQFF. The CDR3, as DNA: TGTGCTAGTGGTCCTAGCGGGAGGGCCGGAGGTGAGCAGTTCTTC. Complete variable domain (other parts from reference TRBV12-5 and TRBJ2-1): DARVTQTPRHKVTEMGQEVTMRCQPILGHNTVFWYRQTMMQGLELLAYFRNRAPLDDSGMPKDRFSAEMPDATLATLKIQPSEPRDSAVYFCASGPSGRAGGEQFFGPGTRLTVL.

The chain has TRBV28 and TRBJ1-2; no reliable D call. With 6 bases removed from V and 3 bases from J, the gap between germline ends came to 5 bases. The CDR3 is made up of 11 amino acids. CDR1 and CDR2 from the germline V gene are MDHEN and SYDVKM. CDR3 protein: CASRVDYGYTF. CDR3 coding DNA: TGTGCCAGCAGGGTGGACTATGGCTACACCTTC.

This clone was seen only a few times. J is TRBJ2-7 and V is TRBV7-9, with TRBD1 matching 10 bases. The junction had 14 bases not matched to a gene; V was cut back by 4 bases and J by 2 bases. The CDR3 runs 18 residues. Germline V gene data show CDR1 as SEHNR and CDR2 as FQNEAQ (reference sequence). The CDR3 DNA is TGTGCCAGCAGCTCAAGGGGACAGGGGCCATTTTCGGCCTACGAGCAGTACTTC. It yields the protein CASSSRGQGPFSAYEQYF.

The chain is built from TRBV30 and TRBJ2-7; TRBD1 matches at 10 bases. The CDR3 has 16 residues. Trimming cost V 6 bases and J 2 bases; bases outside gene matches: 13. Germline CDR1 GTSNPN, CDR2 SVGIG (reference sequence). In nucleotides, the CDR3 is TGTGCCTGCTTCGGGACAGGGGACTCTCCAACCTACGAGCAGTACTTC. Protein product: CACFGTGDSPTYEQYF.

This chain joins TRBV7-7 and TRBJ2-2; the match to TRBD1 covers 12 bases. There are 15 residues in the CDR3. Looked up from germline, CDR1 is SSHAT and CDR2 is FNYEAQ (reference sequence). J lost 7 bases, V lost 3 bases, and 3 bases had no gene match. As DNA, the CDR3 is TGTGCCAGCAGCTTGGGACAGGGGGCAGGCGGGGAGCTGTTTTTT. It is translated as CASSLGQGAGGELFF.

This chain connects TRBV15 to TRBJ2-6; TRBD2 is a possible D gene (5 bases). The CDR3 covers 13 residues. V gave up 8 bases and J gave up 1 base, with 6 bases separating them. Germline assignment: CDR1 LNHNV and CDR2 YYDKDF (reference sequence). The CDR3 loop reads CATEGSGANVLTF. The DNA for the CDR3 is TGTGCCACCGAGGGATCTGGGGCCAACGTCCTGACTTTC.

The chain recombines TRBV5-1 with TRBJ2-5; perhaps D is TRBD1 or TRBD2 (6 bases each). Germline V gives CDR1 SGHRS, CDR2 YFSETQ. The CDR3 runs to 16 residues. V shed 0 bases and J shed 2 bases, with 14 bases lying between them. The CDR3 DNA is TGCGCCAGCAGCTTGGGGCCGACTAGGGGGCAAGAGACCCAGTACTTC. This codes for CASSLGPTRGQETQYF.

The V call is TRBV11-3, the J call TRBJ2-1, with D unresolved. Trimming took 0 bases from V and 0 from J, leaving 18 bases between them. From germline, CDR1 is SGHNT and CDR2 YENEEA. The CDR3 has 19 residues. The CDR3 region is CASSLDSLAAESSYNEQFF. The CDR3 coding sequence is TGTGCCAGCAGCTTAGATTCCCTGGCAGCCGAAAGCTCCTACAATGAGCAGTTCTTC.

This clone has only one observation. This chain connects TRBV21-1 to TRBJ2-7; the table calls TRBD2, which could not be checked here. TRBV21-1 is classified as a pseudogene. The CDR3 has 16 residues. Here the CDR3 reads CASSQTNHSGFYEQYF. CDR3 DNA sequence: TGTGCCAGCAGCCAGACGAACCATAGCGGATTCTACGAGCAGTACTTC.

The J gene is TRBJ1-6, the V gene TRBV28; 7 nucleotides line up with TRBD1. This CDR3 comprises 15 residues. Germline CDR1 reads MDHEN; CDR2 reads SYDVKM. Trimming removed 2 bases from V and 3 bases from J; junction bases left unmatched: 1. Written as DNA, the CDR3 is TGTGCCAGCAGTTTACAGGGGGACTATAATTCACCCCTCCACTTT. Its protein is CASSLQGDYNSPLHF.

DNA of the CDR3: TGTGCCTGGAGTGTTATCGGAGGCACTGAAGCTTTCTTT. Encoded protein: CAWSVIGGTEAFF. The V and J genes are TRBV30 and TRBJ1-1; D is undetermined. The CDR3 contains 13 residues. The V gene lost 0 bases and the J gene lost 4 bases, with 9 bases spanning the gap. The germline V gene has CDR1 GTSNPN and CDR2 SVGIG (reference sequence). The whole variable domain, filled in from reference TRBV30 and TRBJ1-1, reads SQTIHQWPATLVQPVGSPLSLECTVEGTSNPNLYWYRQAAGRGLQLLFYSVGIGQISSEVPQNLSASRPQDRQFILSSKKLLLSDSGFYLCAWSVIGGTEAFFGQGTRLTVV.

V gene TRBV5-1 combines with J gene TRBJ1-3; no reliable D call. Germline V gene sequence: CDR1 SGHRS, CDR2 YFSETQ. V shed 3 bases and J shed 0 bases, with 10 bases lying between them. The length of the CDR3 is 15 residues. The CDR3: CASSSTPLSGNTIYF. The CDR3 coding sequence is TGCGCCAGCAGCTCCACGCCACTCTCTGGAAACACCATATATTTT.

V is TRBV28 and J is TRBJ2-7; D possibly corresponds to TRBD1 (6 bases). CDR1 is MDHEN and CDR2 is SYDVKM in the germline V gene. Trimming cost V 6 bases and J 1 base, with 16 bases left between them. This CDR3 comprises 15 residues. CDR3 amino acids: CASSPPGAFSYEQYF. CDR3 DNA: TGTGCCAGCAGCCCCCCAGGGGCTTTTTCCTACGAGCAGTACTTC. Drawing the rest from reference TRBV28 and TRBJ2-7, the complete variable domain is DVKVTQSSRYLVKRTGEKVFLECVQDMDHENMFWYRQDPGLGLRLIYFSYDVKMKEKGDIPEGYSVSREKKERFSLILESASTNQTSMYLCASSPPGAFSYEQYFGPGTRLTVT.